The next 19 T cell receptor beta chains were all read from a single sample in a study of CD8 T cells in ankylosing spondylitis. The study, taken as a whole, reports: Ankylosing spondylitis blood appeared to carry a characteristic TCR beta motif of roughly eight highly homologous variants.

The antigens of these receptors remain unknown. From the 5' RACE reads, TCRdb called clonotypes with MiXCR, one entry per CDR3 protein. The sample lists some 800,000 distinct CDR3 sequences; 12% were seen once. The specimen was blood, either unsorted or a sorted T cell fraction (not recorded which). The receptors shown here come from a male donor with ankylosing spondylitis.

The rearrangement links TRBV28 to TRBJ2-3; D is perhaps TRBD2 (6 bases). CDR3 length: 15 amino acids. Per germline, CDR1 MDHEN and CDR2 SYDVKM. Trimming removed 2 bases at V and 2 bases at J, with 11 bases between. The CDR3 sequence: CASSLAGPTTDTQYF. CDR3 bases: TGTGCCAGCAGTTTAGCGGGGCCTACCACAGATACGCAGTATTTT.

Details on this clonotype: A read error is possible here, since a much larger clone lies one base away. Here the CDR3 DNA reads TGCAGAGCACCGGGACAGGGGAACACAGATACGCAGTATTTT. Protein product: CRAPGQGNTDTQYF. J is TRBJ2-3 and V is TRBV20-1, with 10 bases lining up with TRBD1. Germline V gives CDR1 DFQATT, CDR2 SNEGSKA (reference sequence). This CDR3 is 14 amino acids long.

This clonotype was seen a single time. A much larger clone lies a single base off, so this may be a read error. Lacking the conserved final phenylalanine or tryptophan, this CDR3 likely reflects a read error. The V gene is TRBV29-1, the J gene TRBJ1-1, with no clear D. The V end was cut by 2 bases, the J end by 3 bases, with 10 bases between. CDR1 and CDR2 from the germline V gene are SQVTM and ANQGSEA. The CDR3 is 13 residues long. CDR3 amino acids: CSVELGSDTEAFI. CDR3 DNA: TGCAGCGTTGAACTAGGCTCGGACACTGAAGCTTTCATT.

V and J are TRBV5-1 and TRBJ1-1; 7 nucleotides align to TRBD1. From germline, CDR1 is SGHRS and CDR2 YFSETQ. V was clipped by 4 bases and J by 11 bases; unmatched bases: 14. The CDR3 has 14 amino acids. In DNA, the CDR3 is TGCGCCAGCAGCGTTGACAGGGCTCTAACGGGGGCTTTCTTT. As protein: CASSVDRALTGAFF. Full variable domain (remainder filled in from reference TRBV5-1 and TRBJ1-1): KAGVTQTPRYLIKTRGQQVTLSCSPISGHRSVSWYQQTPGQGLQFLFEYFSETQRNKGNFPGRFSGRQFSNSRSEMNVSTLELGDSALYLCASSVDRALTGAFFGQGTRLTVV.

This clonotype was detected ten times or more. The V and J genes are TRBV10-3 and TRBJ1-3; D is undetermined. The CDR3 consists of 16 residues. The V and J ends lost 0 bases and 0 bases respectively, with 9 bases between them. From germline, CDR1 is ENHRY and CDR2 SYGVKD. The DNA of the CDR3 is TGTGCCATCAGTGAGTCTAGGGATTTCTCTGGAAACACCATATATTTT. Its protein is CAISESRDFSGNTIYF.

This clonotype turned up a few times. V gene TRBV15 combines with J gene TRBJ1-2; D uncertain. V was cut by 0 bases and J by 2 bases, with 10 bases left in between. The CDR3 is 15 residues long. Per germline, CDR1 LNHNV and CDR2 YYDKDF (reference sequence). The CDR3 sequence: CATSRDPGNNYGYTF. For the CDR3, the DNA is TGTGCCACCAGCAGAGATCCGGGCAACAACTATGGCTACACCTTC.

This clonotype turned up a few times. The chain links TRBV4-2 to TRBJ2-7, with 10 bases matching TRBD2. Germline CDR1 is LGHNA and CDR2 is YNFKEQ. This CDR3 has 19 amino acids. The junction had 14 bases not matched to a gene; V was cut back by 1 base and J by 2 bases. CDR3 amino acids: CASSQGGPSGSFIPYEQYF. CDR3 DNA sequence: TGTGCCAGCAGCCAAGGGGGCCCTAGCGGGAGTTTTATACCCTACGAGCAGTACTTC.

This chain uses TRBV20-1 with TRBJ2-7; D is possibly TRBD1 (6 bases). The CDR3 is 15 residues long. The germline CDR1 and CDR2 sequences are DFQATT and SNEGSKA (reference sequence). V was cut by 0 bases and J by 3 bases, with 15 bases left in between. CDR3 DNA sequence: TGCAGTGCTAGAGATGCCGCGAAGGGGGACTACGAGCAGTACTTC. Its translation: CSARDAAKGDYEQYF.

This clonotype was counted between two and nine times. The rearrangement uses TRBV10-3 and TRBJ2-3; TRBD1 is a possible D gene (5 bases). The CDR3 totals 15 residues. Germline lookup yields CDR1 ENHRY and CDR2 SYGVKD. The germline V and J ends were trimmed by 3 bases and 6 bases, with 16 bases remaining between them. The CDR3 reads CAISDVRASVDTQYF. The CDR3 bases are TGTGCCATCAGTGATGTCAGGGCCTCCGTGGATACGCAGTATTTT.

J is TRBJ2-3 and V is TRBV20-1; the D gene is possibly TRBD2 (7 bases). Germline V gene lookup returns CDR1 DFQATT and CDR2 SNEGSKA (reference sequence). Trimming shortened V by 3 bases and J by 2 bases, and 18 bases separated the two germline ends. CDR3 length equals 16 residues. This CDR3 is CSARPLVRGATDTQYF. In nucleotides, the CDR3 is TGCAGTGCTAGGCCCCTGGTACGGGGGGCCACAGATACGCAGTATTTT.

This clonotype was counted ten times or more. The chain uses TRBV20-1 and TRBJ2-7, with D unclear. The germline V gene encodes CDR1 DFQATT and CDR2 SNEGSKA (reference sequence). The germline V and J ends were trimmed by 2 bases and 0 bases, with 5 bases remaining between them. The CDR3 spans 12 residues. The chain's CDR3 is CSARLPSYEQYF. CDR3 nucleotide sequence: TGCAGTGCTAGATTGCCCTCCTACGAGCAGTACTTC.

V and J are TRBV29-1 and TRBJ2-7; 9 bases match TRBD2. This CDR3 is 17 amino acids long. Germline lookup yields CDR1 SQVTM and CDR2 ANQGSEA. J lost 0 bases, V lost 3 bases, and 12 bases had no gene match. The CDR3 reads CSVEKASGAFSSYEQYF. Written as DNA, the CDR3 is TGCAGCGTTGAGAAGGCTAGCGGGGCCTTTAGCTCCTACGAGCAGTACTTC.

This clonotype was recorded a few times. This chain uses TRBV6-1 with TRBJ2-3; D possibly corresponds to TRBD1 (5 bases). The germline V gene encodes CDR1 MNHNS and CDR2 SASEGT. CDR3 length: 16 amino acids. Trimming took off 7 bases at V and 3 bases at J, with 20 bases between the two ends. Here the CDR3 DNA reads TGTGCCAGCATCCCCAGGACATTGGATGGTACAGATACGCAGTATTTT. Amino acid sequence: CASIPRTLDGTDTQYF.

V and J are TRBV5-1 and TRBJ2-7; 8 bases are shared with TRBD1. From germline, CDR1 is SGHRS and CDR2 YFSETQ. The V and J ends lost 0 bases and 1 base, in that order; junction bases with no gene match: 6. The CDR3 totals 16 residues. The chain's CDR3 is CASSLGARTGSYEQYF. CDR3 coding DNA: TGCGCCAGCAGCTTGGGGGCGCGGACAGGGTCCTACGAGCAGTACTTC.

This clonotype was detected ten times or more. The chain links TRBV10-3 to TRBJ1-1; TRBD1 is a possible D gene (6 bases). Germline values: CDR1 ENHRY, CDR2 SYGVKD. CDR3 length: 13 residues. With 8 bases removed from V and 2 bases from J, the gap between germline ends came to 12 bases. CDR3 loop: CAIRGQHNTEAFF. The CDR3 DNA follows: TGTGCCATCCGAGGACAGCATAACACTGAAGCTTTCTTT.

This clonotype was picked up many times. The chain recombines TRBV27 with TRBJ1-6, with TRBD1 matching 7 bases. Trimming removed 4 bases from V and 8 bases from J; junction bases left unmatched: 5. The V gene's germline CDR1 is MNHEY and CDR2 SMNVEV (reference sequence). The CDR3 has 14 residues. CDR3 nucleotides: TGTGCCAGCAGTTCCCAGGGGGGCTATTCACCCCTCCACTTT. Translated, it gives CASSSQGGYSPLHF.

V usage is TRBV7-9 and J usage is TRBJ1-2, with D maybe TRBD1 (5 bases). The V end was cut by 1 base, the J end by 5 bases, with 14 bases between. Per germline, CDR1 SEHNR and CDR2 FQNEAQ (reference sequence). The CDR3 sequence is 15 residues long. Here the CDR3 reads CASSLGGVEKYGYTF. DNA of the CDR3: TGTGCCAGCAGCTTAGGGGGCGTAGAAAAATATGGCTACACCTTC.

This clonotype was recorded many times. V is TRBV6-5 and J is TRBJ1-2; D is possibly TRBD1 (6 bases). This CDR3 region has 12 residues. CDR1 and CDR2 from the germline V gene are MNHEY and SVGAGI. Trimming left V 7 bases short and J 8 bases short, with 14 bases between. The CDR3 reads CASTTGLLGYTF. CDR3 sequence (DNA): TGTGCCAGCACCACAGGGTTGTTGGGCTACACCTTC.

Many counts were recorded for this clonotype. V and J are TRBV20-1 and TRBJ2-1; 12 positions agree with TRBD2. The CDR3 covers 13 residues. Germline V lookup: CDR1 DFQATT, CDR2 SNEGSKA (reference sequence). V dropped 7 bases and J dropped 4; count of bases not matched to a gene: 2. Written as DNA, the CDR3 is TGCAGTGACCTAGCGGGGGGGTACAATGAGCAGTTCTTC. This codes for CSDLAGGYNEQFF.